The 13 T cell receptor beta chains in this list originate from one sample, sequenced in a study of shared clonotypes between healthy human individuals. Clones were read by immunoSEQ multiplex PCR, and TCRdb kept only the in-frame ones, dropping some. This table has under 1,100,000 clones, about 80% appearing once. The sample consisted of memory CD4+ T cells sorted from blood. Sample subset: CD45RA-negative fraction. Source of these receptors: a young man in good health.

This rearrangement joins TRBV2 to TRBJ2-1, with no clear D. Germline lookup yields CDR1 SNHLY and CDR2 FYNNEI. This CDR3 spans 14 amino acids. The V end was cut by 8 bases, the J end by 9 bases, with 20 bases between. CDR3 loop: CASLLSEVPGEQFF. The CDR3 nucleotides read TGTGCCAGCTTACTCTCGGAAGTACCGGGTGAGCAGTTCTTC.

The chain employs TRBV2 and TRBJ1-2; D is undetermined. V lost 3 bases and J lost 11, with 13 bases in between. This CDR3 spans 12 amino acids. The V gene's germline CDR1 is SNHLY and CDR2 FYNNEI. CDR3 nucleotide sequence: TGTGCCAGCAGTGACGTTGGGGTCCGGTACACCTTC. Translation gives CASSDVGVRYTF.

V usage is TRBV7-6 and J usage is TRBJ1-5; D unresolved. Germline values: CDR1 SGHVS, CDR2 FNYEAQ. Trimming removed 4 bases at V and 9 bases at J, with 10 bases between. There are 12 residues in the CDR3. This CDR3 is CASSYPSGPQHF. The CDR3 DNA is TGTGCCAGCAGCTACCCCTCCGGGCCCCAGCATTTT.

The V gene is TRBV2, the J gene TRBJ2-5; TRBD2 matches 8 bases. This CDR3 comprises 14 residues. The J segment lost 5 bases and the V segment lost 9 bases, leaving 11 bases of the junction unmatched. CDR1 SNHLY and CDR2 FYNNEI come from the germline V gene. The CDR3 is CASKLGGGAETQYF. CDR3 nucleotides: TGTGCCAGTAAGCTCGGGGGGGGCGCTGAGACCCAGTACTTC.

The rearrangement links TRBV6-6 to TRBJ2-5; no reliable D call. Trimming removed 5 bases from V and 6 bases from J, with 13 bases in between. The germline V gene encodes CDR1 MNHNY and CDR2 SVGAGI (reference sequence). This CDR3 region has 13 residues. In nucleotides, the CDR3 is TGTGCCAGCAGTGACACTATGCAAAAGACCCAGTACTTC. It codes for CASSDTMQKTQYF.

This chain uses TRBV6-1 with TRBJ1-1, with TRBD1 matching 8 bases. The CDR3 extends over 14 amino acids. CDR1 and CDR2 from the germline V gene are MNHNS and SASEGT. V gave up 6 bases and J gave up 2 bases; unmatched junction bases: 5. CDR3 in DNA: TGTGCCAGCAGGGGGGACAGGAGTAACACTGAAGCTTTCTTT. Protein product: CASRGDRSNTEAFF.

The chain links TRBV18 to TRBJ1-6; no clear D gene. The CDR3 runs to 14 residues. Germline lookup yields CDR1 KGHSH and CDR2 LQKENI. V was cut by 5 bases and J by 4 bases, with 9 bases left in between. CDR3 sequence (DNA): TGTGCCAGCTCATCAGAGGCATATAATTCACCCCTCCACTTT. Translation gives CASSSEAYNSPLHF.

DNA for the CDR3: TGCGCCAGCAGGGGCCTCGCGGGAGGCTCCTACAATGAGCAGTTCTTC. This gives the protein CASRGLAGGSYNEQFF. This chain joins TRBV10-2 and TRBJ2-1; 8 nucleotides match TRBD2. The CDR3 has 16 amino acids. The V and J ends lost 6 bases and 0 bases, in that order; junction bases with no gene match: 7. Germline lookup yields CDR1 WSHSY and CDR2 SAAADI.

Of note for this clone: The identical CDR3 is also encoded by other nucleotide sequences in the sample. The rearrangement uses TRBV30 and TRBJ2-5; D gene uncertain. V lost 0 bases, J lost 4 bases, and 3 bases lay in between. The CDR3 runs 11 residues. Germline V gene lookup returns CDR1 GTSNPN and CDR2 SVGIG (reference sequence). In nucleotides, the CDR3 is TGTGCCTGGAGTGTCAGAGAGACCCAGTACTTC. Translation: CAWSVRETQYF.

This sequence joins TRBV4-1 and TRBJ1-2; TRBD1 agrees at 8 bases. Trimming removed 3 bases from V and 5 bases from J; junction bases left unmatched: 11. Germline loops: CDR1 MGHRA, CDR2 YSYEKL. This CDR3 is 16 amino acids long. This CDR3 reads CASSQTKDREQYGYTF. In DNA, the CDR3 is TGCGCCAGCAGCCAGACCAAGGACAGGGAGCAATATGGCTACACCTTC.

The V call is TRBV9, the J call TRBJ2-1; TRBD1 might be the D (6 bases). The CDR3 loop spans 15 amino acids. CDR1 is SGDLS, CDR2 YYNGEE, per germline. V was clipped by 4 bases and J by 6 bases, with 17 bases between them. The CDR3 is CASSSRDTRINEQFF. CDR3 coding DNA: TGTGCCAGCAGCTCCCGGGACACCCGCATCAATGAGCAGTTCTTC.

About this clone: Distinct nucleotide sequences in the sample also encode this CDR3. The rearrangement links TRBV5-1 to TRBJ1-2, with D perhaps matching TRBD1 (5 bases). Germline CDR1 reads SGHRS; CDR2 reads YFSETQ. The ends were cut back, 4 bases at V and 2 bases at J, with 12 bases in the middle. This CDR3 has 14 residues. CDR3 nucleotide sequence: TGCGCCAGCAGCCCAGATCAGGGAAACTATGGCTACACCTTC. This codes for CASSPDQGNYGYTF.

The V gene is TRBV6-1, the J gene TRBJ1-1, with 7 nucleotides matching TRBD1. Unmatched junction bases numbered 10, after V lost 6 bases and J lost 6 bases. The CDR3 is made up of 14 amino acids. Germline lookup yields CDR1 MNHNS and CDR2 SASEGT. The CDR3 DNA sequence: TGTGCCAGCAGCCGGACAGGAGCGAGGGCTGAAGCTTTCTTT. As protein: CASSRTGARAEAFF.